This TCR beta chain was captured in a study of blood T cell repertoires in COVID-19 (dated by TCRdb to about 2020). Study-level background: Samples from collaborators originated in the United States, Italy and Spain and spanned both the acute and convalescent phases of COVID-19. The prospective study material was composed of cDNA or gDNA derived from T cells, B-cell-depleted T cells, or PBMCs. Deeply sampled blood TCRbeta repertoires from subjects exposed to, actively infected with, or recovered from COVID-19 were included in the dataset. The repertoires were released in a freely available public database meant as a resource for research on the immune response to SARS-CoV-2. Samples were obtained from the ongoing ImmuneRACE study (first 160 participants) and from about 1,300 subjects provided by 6 global collaborators. Nearly every sample came with metadata listing a de-identified subject ID, COVID-19 status, age in years and sex. HLA class I and class II types, where available, came from metadata supplied by the sample provider rather than from assay-based typing.

In the prospective study, participants were 18 to 89 years old, resided in about two dozen geographic areas of the United States, and were enrolled through a virtual design. Cohort assignment in the prospective study relied on participant-reported clinical history from a screening survey and a study questionnaire. Recovered participants in ImmuneRACE Cohort 3 were defined as having two consecutive negative NP/OP PCR tests, clearance from a healthcare professional, or resolution of symptoms. Mobile phlebotomists in the prospective study collected whole blood, serum and a nasopharyngeal or oropharyngeal swab from every participant. Prospective study participants could optionally give additional blood draws and questionnaires over an approximately two-month period. Blood samples from the prospective study were shipped frozen or at room temperature prior to DNA extraction. Broad study findings and their caveats: The amount of clinical and demographic metadata varied by source and participant and was provided uncurated.

The germline ends are 15 bases apart after V is trimmed by 5 bases and J by 1 base. Its CDR3 holds 16 amino acids, cysteine through phenylalanine. Only the CDR3 DNA is retained, 48 bases long and in frame from the first base. As encoded in the germline V gene, CDR1 is SGHAT while CDR2 is FQNNGV. The immunoSEQ Assay, a bias-controlled multiplex PCR, was used to amplify TCRbeta CDR3 regions from genomic DNA. The authors' analysis ran thus. The number of nucleated cells in each sample was estimated from the amplification of reference gene primers within the assay. To quantify the absolute abundance of each unique TCRbeta CDR3 rearrangement, sequence reads were collapsed and filtered. For each sample, productive Simpson clonality was calculated as the square root of Simpson's diversity index across productive rearrangements. TCRdb holds this immuneACCESS table with in-frame rearrangements only. Some clones are missing; in checked studies, unresolved V genes explain under half, and the rest has no known cause. V, J and clone size are taken as reported in that table, and D and trimming were inferred from the DNA itself. The sample table holds approximately 180,000 clones, of which roughly 85% were seen once. The ten largest account for 6.2% of the sample.

About this clone: Its antigen is not yet known. One base away there is no much larger clone; base qualities are not given.

What was sequenced was PBMCs or T cells enriched from blood (not recorded which). This sequence was found in a man aged 35 to 55 who had recovered from COVID-19. The chain uses TRBV11-2 and TRBJ1-3; the D gene identity is not certain. The sequenced DNA is TGTGCCAGCAGCCCCCCTGGGCATGGTTCTGGAAACACCATATATTTT. The resulting protein is CASSPPGHGSGNTIYF.